This T cell receptor (beta chain) was profiled in a study of T cell responses to AZD1222 COVID-19 vaccine. Sequenced by immunoSEQ multiplex PCR; TCRdb stores in-frame clones only, minus some. The sample contains about 100,000 clones, 75% to 90% of which appear only once. V was clipped by 1 base and J by 6 bases, with 7 bases between them. Germline V gene lookup returns CDR1 SGHRS and CDR2 YFSETQ. CDR3 length: 13 residues. This specimen consisted of peripheral blood, obtained on day 0 of AZD1222 vaccination. This clonotype originated in an adult in good health. The chain recombines TRBV5-1 with TRBJ2-2, with D perhaps assigned TRBD1 or TRBD2 (5 bases each). The CDR3 reads CASSLRGAGELFF. DNA for the CDR3: TGCGCCAGCAGCTTGCGGGGCGCCGGGGAGCTGTTTTTT.